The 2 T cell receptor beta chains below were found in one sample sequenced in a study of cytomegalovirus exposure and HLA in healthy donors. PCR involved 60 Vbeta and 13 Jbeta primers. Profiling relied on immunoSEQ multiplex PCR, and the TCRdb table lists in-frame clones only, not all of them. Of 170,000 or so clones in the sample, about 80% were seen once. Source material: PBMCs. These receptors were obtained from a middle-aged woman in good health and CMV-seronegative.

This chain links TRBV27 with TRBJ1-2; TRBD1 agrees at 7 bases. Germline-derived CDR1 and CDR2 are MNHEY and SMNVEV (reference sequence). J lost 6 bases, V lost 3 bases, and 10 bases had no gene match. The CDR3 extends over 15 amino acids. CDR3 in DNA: TGTGCCAGCAGTTTGACAGGGCAAAGGAGGAATGGCTACACCTTC. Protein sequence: CASSLTGQRRNGYTF.

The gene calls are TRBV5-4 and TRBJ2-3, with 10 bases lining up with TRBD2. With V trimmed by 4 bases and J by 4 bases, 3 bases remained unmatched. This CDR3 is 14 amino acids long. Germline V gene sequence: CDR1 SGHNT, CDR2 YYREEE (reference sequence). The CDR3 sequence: CASSTGLAADTQYF. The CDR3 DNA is TGTGCCAGCAGCACCGGACTAGCGGCAGATACGCAGTATTTT.